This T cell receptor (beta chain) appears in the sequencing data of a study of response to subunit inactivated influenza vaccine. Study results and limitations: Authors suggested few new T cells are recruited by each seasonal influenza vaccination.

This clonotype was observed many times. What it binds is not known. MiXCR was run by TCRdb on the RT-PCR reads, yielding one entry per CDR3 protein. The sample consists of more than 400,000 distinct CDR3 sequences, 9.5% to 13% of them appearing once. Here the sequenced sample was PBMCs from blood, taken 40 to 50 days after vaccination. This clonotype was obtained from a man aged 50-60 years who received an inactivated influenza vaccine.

The CDR3 here is CASSRQGAGLYNEQFF. The CDR3 DNA follows: TGTGCCAGCAGCAGACAGGGGGCTGGTCTCTACAATGAGCAGTTCTTC. V is TRBV6-2 or TRBV6-3 and J is TRBJ2-1; 10 bases map to TRBD1. The germline V gene encodes CDR1 MNHEY and CDR2 SVGEGT. V was clipped by 6 bases and J by 3 bases; unmatched bases: 8. This CDR3 contains 16 residues.